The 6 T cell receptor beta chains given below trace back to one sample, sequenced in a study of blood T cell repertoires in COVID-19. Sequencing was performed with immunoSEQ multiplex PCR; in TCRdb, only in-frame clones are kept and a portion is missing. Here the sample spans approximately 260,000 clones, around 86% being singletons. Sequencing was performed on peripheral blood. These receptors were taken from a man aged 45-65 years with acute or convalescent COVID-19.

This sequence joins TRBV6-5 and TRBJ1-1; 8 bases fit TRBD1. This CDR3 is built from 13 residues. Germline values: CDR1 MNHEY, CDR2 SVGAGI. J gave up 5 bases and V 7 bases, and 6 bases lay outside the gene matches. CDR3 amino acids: CASNPGGKTEAFF. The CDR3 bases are TGTGCCAGCAACCCAGGGGGCAAGACTGAAGCTTTCTTT.

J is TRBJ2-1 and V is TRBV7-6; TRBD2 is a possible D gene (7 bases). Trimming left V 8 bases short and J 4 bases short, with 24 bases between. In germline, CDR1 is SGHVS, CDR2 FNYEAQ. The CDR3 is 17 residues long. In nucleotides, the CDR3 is TGTGCCAGCGCAACAAACAGGGAGGGGCTTTTGTACAATGAGCAGTTCTTC. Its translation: CASATNREGLLYNEQFF.

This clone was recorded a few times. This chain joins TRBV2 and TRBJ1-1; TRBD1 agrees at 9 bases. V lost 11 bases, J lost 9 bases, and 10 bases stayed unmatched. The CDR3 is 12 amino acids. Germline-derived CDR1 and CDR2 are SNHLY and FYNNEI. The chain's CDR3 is CASFLGTGQAFF. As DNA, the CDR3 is TGTGCCTCCTTCCTAGGGACAGGGCAAGCTTTCTTT.

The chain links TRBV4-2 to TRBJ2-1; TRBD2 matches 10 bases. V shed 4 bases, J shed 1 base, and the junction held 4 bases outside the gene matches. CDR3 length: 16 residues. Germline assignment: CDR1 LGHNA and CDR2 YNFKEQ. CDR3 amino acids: CASSLTLAGSYNEQFF. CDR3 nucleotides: TGTGCCAGCAGCCTAACACTAGCGGGGTCCTACAATGAGCAGTTCTTC.

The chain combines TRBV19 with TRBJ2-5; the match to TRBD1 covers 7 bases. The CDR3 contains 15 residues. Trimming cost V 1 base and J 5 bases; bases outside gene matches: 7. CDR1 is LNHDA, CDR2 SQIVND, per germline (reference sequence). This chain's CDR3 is CASSIVGQLSETQYF. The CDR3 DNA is TGTGCCAGTAGTATAGTGGGACAGCTTTCGGAGACCCAGTACTTC.

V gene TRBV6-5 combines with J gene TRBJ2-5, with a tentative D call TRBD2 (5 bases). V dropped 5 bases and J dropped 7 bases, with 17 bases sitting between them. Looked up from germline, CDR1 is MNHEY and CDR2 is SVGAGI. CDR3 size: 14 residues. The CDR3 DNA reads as TGTGCCAGCAGTAATCCGGCCGCCCGGGGGACCCAGTACTTC. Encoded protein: CASSNPAARGTQYF.